This note documents a single T cell receptor (beta chain) sequence. Enrolled through a virtual design, the participants were between about 18 and 89 years of age and came from about two dozen US areas. Participant reports of clinical history set cohort assignment. Clones were sequenced by immunoSEQ multiplex PCR, and TCRdb holds only the in-frame ones, with some missing. The sample yields a few hundred thousand clones, around 84% seen once. This record belongs to a study of blood T cell repertoires in COVID-19. The germline V gene encodes CDR1 SGHVS and CDR2 FQNEAQ. Trimming removed 5 bases at V and 7 bases at J, with 12 bases between. The CDR3 is 13 residues long.

The J gene is TRBJ2-1, the V gene TRBV7-8; D not certain. Sequencing input: PBMCs or T cells enriched from blood (not recorded which). The receptor's source is a man aged 25-40 years with acute COVID-19. The CDR3 nucleotides are TGTGCCAGCAGCCGACAACAAATGAATGAGCAGTTCTTC. It translates to CASSRQQMNEQFF.